This T cell receptor beta chain was identified in a study of T cell repertoires in cytomegalovirus infection. Study-wide findings and caveats: Within the response measured ex vivo, HLA-C-restricted CMV-specific TCR beta clonotypes were dominant.

TCRdb re-called the reads with MiXCR, one entry per CDR3 protein. In the table there are around 530,000 distinct CDR3 sequences, around 27% of which are singletons. This clonotype was picked up many times. Its antigen is still unknown. The sequenced sample was PBMCs. The TCR sequence derives from a human donor in good health (CMV status not recorded). Some clones in this sample may be carry-over from other donors' samples.

CDR3 bases: TGTGCCAGCAGCCCATGGGGCCAGAGAAACACTGAAGCTTTCTTT. It translates to CASSPWGQRNTEAFF. This chain links TRBV7-2 with TRBJ1-1; weak D call: TRBD1 (5 bases). This CDR3 has 15 residues. Germline CDR1 reads SGHTA; CDR2 reads FQGNSA. V was shortened by 5 bases and J by 2 bases, with 15 bases between the two germline ends. Combining the CDR3 with reference TRBV7-2 and TRBJ1-1 gives the whole variable domain GAGVSQSPSNKVTEKGKDVELRCDPISGHTALYWYRQSLGQGLEFLIYFQGNSAPDKSGLPSDRFSAERTGGSVSTLTIQRTQQEDSAVYLCASSPWGQRNTEAFFGQGTRLTVV.